These T cell receptor beta chains were read from a single sample in a study of Ad26.COV2.S vaccination and SARS-CoV-2 variants. Assay: immunoSEQ multiplex PCR; the TCRdb copy retains only in-frame clones and omits some. The data contain around 300,000 clones, roughly 90% of them singletons. The source was peripheral blood, collected in a trial of Ad26.COV2.S vaccine versus placebo. These receptors came from a person between 18 and 60 years old who received the Ad26.COV2.S COVID-19 vaccine or a placebo. The CDR3 runs from the conserved cysteine through the conserved F or W. The order of the fields is CDR3 protein, CDR3 DNA, D gene, clone size, J gene, V gene. D genes are given only for firm matches. Clone size is not always given. Where it is, it says once, few, many or a class for expanded clones.

cdr3_aa: CASSLGNQDRGLYGELFF
cdr3_nt: TGTGCCAGCAGCTTAGGCAATCAGGACAGGGGGCTTTACGGGGAGCTGTTTTTT
d_call: TRBD1
clone_size: NA
j_call: TRBJ2-2
v_call: TRBV11-2

cdr3_aa: CASSPPGNYGYTF
cdr3_nt: TGTGCCAGCTCACCCCCAGGGAACTATGGCTACACCTTC
d_call: NA
clone_size: NA
j_call: TRBJ1-2
v_call: TRBV18

cdr3_aa: CAISGDSSYGYTF
cdr3_nt: TGTGCCATCAGTGGTGACAGCTCTTATGGCTACACCTTC
d_call: NA
clone_size: NA
j_call: TRBJ1-2
v_call: TRBV10-3

cdr3_aa: CASSPPSWANVLTF
cdr3_nt: TGCGCCAGCAGCCCCCCCTCGTGGGCCAACGTCCTGACTTTC
d_call: NA
clone_size: NA
j_call: TRBJ2-6
v_call: TRBV4-1

cdr3_aa: CASSLGSPISNQPQHF
cdr3_nt: TGTGCCAGCAGCTTAGGGAGCCCAATTAGCAATCAGCCCCAGCATTTT
d_call: NA
clone_size: once
j_call: TRBJ1-5
v_call: TRBV7-8

cdr3_aa: CASSLGGKGSEQFF
cdr3_nt: TGTGCCAGCAGCTTAGGGGGGAAGGGATCCGAGCAGTTCTTC
d_call: NA
clone_size: NA
j_call: TRBJ2-1
v_call: TRBV7-2

cdr3_aa: CASVQGARRLAGAQKGQYF
cdr3_nt: TGTGCCAGCGTACAGGGGGCGCGAAGACTAGCGGGGGCTCAAAAGGGGCAGTATTTT
d_call: TRBD2
clone_size: NA
j_call: TRBJ2-3
v_call: TRBV2

cdr3_aa: CATTDGNTEAFF
cdr3_nt: TGTGCCACTACGGACGGTAACACTGAAGCTTTCTTT
d_call: NA
clone_size: once
j_call: TRBJ1-1
v_call: TRBV19

cdr3_aa: CASSQVLGRTGGGAFF
cdr3_nt: TGTGCCAGCAGCCAAGTTCTTGGCAGGACAGGGGGCGGGGCTTTCTTT
d_call: TRBD1
clone_size: NA
j_call: TRBJ1-1
v_call: TRBV3-1/TRBV3-2

cdr3_aa: CASSIPTGSTDTQYF
cdr3_nt: TGTGCCAGTAGTATCCCGACAGGTAGCACAGATACGCAGTATTTT
d_call: NA
clone_size: NA
j_call: TRBJ2-3
v_call: TRBV19

cdr3_aa: CASRLRQGATDTQYF
cdr3_nt: TGTGCCAGCAGACTAAGACAGGGGGCGACAGATACGCAGTATTTT
d_call: TRBD1
clone_size: NA
j_call: TRBJ2-3
v_call: TRBV6-5

cdr3_aa: CASSLYRNTEAFF
cdr3_nt: TGTGCCAGCAGCCTATATCGGAACACTGAAGCTTTCTTT
d_call: NA
clone_size: NA
j_call: TRBJ1-1
v_call: TRBV27

cdr3_aa: CASSSELVDTQYF
cdr3_nt: TGCGCCAGCAGCTCAGAACTAGTGGATACGCAGTATTTT
d_call: NA
clone_size: once
j_call: TRBJ2-3
v_call: TRBV5-1

cdr3_aa: CASSPTGGSEKLFF
cdr3_nt: TGTGCCAGCTCACCAACAGGCGGGTCGGAAAAACTGTTTTTT
d_call: NA
clone_size: NA
j_call: TRBJ1-4
v_call: TRBV18

cdr3_aa: CASSEDGNSNQPQHF
cdr3_nt: TGTGCCAGTAGTGAGGACGGGAATAGCAATCAGCCCCAGCATTTT
d_call: NA
clone_size: once
j_call: TRBJ1-5
v_call: TRBV19

cdr3_aa: CASRKSGSSQPQHF
cdr3_nt: TGTGCCAGTAGGAAATCAGGGTCCAGTCAGCCCCAGCATTTT
d_call: NA
clone_size: NA
j_call: TRBJ1-5
v_call: TRBV19

cdr3_aa: CASSETASWEDTGELFF
cdr3_nt: TGTGCCAGCAGTGAAACGGCAAGCTGGGAGGACACCGGGGAGCTGTTTTTT
d_call: NA
clone_size: NA
j_call: TRBJ2-2
v_call: TRBV6-1

cdr3_aa: CASSRGGLEQETQYF
cdr3_nt: TGTGCCAGCAGCCGCGGGGGCCTAGAACAAGAGACCCAGTACTTC
d_call: NA
clone_size: NA
j_call: TRBJ2-5
v_call: TRBV5-5

cdr3_aa: CASSQGSFYTF
cdr3_nt: TGCGCCAGCAGCCAGGGGTCTTTTTACACCTTC
d_call: NA
clone_size: once
j_call: TRBJ1-2
v_call: TRBV4-3

cdr3_aa: CASSSRGEKLFF
cdr3_nt: TGTGCCAGCAGCTCCAGAGGGGAAAAACTGTTTTTT
d_call: NA
clone_size: NA
j_call: TRBJ1-4
v_call: TRBV3-1/TRBV3-2

cdr3_aa: CSVEGGGTEAFF
cdr3_nt: TGCAGCGTCGAGGGGGGGGGCACTGAAGCTTTCTTT
d_call: NA
clone_size: NA
j_call: TRBJ1-1
v_call: TRBV29-1

cdr3_aa: CASSDQGGTADTQYF
cdr3_nt: TGTGCCAGCAGTGACCAGGGGGGTACGGCAGATACGCAGTATTTT
d_call: NA
clone_size: once
j_call: TRBJ2-3
v_call: TRBV2

cdr3_aa: CASSLGPNTGELFF
cdr3_nt: TGTGCCAGCAGCCTGGGTCCGAACACCGGGGAGCTGTTTTTT
d_call: NA
clone_size: NA
j_call: TRBJ2-2
v_call: TRBV14

cdr3_aa: CASSASGTENYEQYF
cdr3_nt: TGTGCCAGCTCAGCTTCCGGGACAGAGAACTACGAGCAGTACTTC
d_call: TRBD1
clone_size: NA
j_call: TRBJ2-7
v_call: TRBV18

cdr3_aa: CASSSNRLAGGPGTDTQYF
cdr3_nt: TGTGCCAGCAGTTCCAACCGACTAGCGGGAGGGCCGGGCACAGATACGCAGTATTTT
d_call: TRBD2
clone_size: NA
j_call: TRBJ2-3
v_call: TRBV6-2/TRBV6-3

cdr3_aa: CASSGWDSEIITLHF
cdr3_nt: TGTGCCAGCAGCGGATGGGACTCCGAAATTATCACCCTCCACTTT
d_call: NA
clone_size: NA
j_call: TRBJ1-6
v_call: TRBV7-2

cdr3_aa: CSAADRTNYGYTF
cdr3_nt: TGCAGCGCCGCAGACAGGACTAACTATGGCTACACCTTC
d_call: NA
clone_size: NA
j_call: TRBJ1-2
v_call: TRBV29-1

cdr3_aa: CASSIGGFGFLNTEAFF
cdr3_nt: TGTGCCAGTAGTATAGGAGGCTTCGGGTTCCTGAACACTGAAGCTTTCTTT
d_call: NA
clone_size: NA
j_call: TRBJ1-1
v_call: TRBV19

cdr3_aa: CASRFEQAAMNTEAFF
cdr3_nt: TGTGCCAGCAGATTTGAGCAGGCTGCAATGAACACTGAAGCTTTCTTT
d_call: NA
clone_size: NA
j_call: TRBJ1-1
v_call: TRBV25-1

cdr3_aa: CASSVAAPGQGNTEAFF
cdr3_nt: TGTGCCAGCAGCGTAGCCGCGCCGGGACAGGGGAACACTGAAGCTTTCTTT
d_call: TRBD1
clone_size: NA
j_call: TRBJ1-1
v_call: TRBV9

cdr3_aa: CASSLLAFEVTDTQYF
cdr3_nt: TGTGCCAGCAGCTTACTAGCGTTTGAGGTCACAGATACGCAGTATTTT
d_call: NA
clone_size: NA
j_call: TRBJ2-3
v_call: TRBV7-6

cdr3_aa: CASSLAPSGNTEAFF
cdr3_nt: TGTGCCAGCAGCTTAGCCCCCTCAGGGAACACTGAAGCTTTCTTT
d_call: NA
clone_size: NA
j_call: TRBJ1-1
v_call: TRBV7-9

cdr3_aa: CASTPGHGDGYTF
cdr3_nt: TGTGCCAGTACCCCGGGACACGGGGATGGCTACACCTTC
d_call: NA
clone_size: once
j_call: TRBJ1-2
v_call: TRBV19

cdr3_aa: CASSYRRTGEKTQYF
cdr3_nt: TGTGCCAGCAGTTATCGTAGAACAGGGGAAAAGACCCAGTACTTC
d_call: TRBD1
clone_size: NA
j_call: TRBJ2-5
v_call: TRBV6-2/TRBV6-3

cdr3_aa: CASSSVGASVGKLFF
cdr3_nt: TGTGCCAGCAGTTCCGTGGGGGCATCCGTAGGAAAACTGTTTTTT
d_call: NA
clone_size: NA
j_call: TRBJ1-4
v_call: TRBV2

cdr3_aa: CASSQAETGLGGYTF
cdr3_nt: TGTGCCAGCAGCCAAGCCGAGACAGGGTTAGGTGGCTACACCTTC
d_call: TRBD1
clone_size: NA
j_call: TRBJ1-2
v_call: TRBV14

cdr3_aa: CASHRVNTEAFF
cdr3_nt: TGTGCCAGCCACAGGGTGAACACTGAAGCTTTCTTT
d_call: NA
clone_size: NA
j_call: TRBJ1-1
v_call: TRBV12-3/TRBV12-4

cdr3_aa: CASSNEFYGYTF
cdr3_nt: TGTGCCAGCAGTAACGAATTCTATGGCTACACCTTC
d_call: NA
clone_size: NA
j_call: TRBJ1-2
v_call: TRBV2

cdr3_aa: CASSTPADITDTQYF
cdr3_nt: TGTGCCAGCAGTACCCCGGCGGATATCACAGATACGCAGTATTTT
d_call: NA
clone_size: NA
j_call: TRBJ2-3
v_call: TRBV6-5

cdr3_aa: CASSQAATGGNQPQHF
cdr3_nt: TGCGCCAGCAGCCAAGCCGCCACCGGGGGCAATCAGCCCCAGCATTTT
d_call: NA
clone_size: few
j_call: TRBJ1-5
v_call: TRBV4-1

cdr3_aa: CASSLDRNTDTQYF
cdr3_nt: TGTGCCAGCAGCTTAGACAGGAACACAGATACGCAGTATTTT
d_call: NA
clone_size: NA
j_call: TRBJ2-3
v_call: TRBV7-2

cdr3_aa: CATSRDGARFQPQHF
cdr3_nt: TGTGCCACCAGCAGAGATGGGGCGAGGTTTCAGCCCCAGCATTTT
d_call: NA
clone_size: NA
j_call: TRBJ1-5
v_call: TRBV15

cdr3_aa: CASSQLRAKNIQYF
cdr3_nt: TGTGCCAGCAGCCAACTTCGGGCCAAAAACATTCAGTACTTC
d_call: NA
clone_size: NA
j_call: TRBJ2-4
v_call: TRBV3-1/TRBV3-2